Below, 13 T cell receptor beta chains from the same sample are listed, as sequenced in a study of blood T cells in healthy people across ages. A J-beta primer mix and a sample-barcoded 5' primer were used in a second PCR of about 7 to 12 cycles. MiXCR was run by TCRdb on the 5' RACE reads, yielding one entry per CDR3 protein. The sample lists fewer than 1,000,000 distinct CDR3 sequences; around two fifths were seen once. The sequencing sample was made of blood. The receptors were gathered from a man aged 55 to 70 in good health.

The rearrangement links TRBV11-1 to TRBJ2-1, with 11 bases identical to TRBD2. In germline, CDR1 is SGHAT, CDR2 FQDESV (reference sequence). The CDR3 covers 16 residues. The ends lost 2 bases at V and 8 bases at J; junction bases unmatched: 8. Here the CDR3 reads CASSLSSTSGVHEQFF. The CDR3 coding sequence is TGTGCCAGCAGCTTAAGCTCGACTAGCGGGGTTCATGAGCAGTTCTTC.

The J gene is TRBJ1-3, the V gene TRBV28, with D unclear. The CDR3 contains 14 residues. In germline, CDR1 is MDHEN, CDR2 SYDVKM. Trimming removed 6 bases at V and 0 bases at J, with 9 bases between. The CDR3: CASRIRLSGNTIYF. Written as DNA, the CDR3 is TGTGCCAGCAGAATCCGGCTCTCTGGAAACACCATATATTTT.

The V call is TRBV3-1, the J call TRBJ2-2, with D maybe TRBD1 (5 bases). The germline CDR1 and CDR2 sequences are LGHDT and YNNKEL (reference sequence). V was pared by 7 bases and J by 3 bases, with 15 bases between. This CDR3 comprises 15 residues. The CDR3 loop is CASTPTVWDTGELFF. CDR3 in DNA: TGTGCCAGCACTCCGACAGTGTGGGACACCGGGGAGCTGTTTTTT. The variable domain in full, completed from reference TRBV3-1 and TRBJ2-2, reads DTAVSQTPKYLVTQMGNDKSIKCEQNLGHDTMYWYKQDSKKFLKIMFSYNNKELIINETVPNRFSPKSPDKAHLNLHINSLELGDSAVYFCASTPTVWDTGELFFGEGSRLTVL.

This clonotype was seen a handful of times. This chain connects TRBV20-1 to TRBJ1-2; no clear D. V dropped 5 bases and J dropped 4 bases, with 14 bases sitting between them. Per the germline V gene, CDR1 is DFQATT and CDR2 is SNEGSKA (reference sequence). This CDR3 has 13 residues. CDR3 in amino acids: CSAPMTWAYGYTF. As DNA, the CDR3 is TGCAGTGCTCCGATGACCTGGGCCTATGGCTACACCTTC.

The J gene is TRBJ1-1, the V gene TRBV29-1; D remains ambiguous. CDR3 length: 11 residues. Trimming shortened V by 4 bases and J by 6 bases, and 9 bases separated the two germline ends. Per germline, CDR1 SQVTM and CDR2 ANQGSEA. CDR3 DNA sequence: TGCAGCGTTGTCCAAGGAGCTGAAGCTTTCTTT. Its protein is CSVVQGAEAFF.

This clonotype occurred a few times. V and J are TRBV20-1 and TRBJ2-4; no clear D gene. There are 15 residues in the CDR3. Trimming shortened V by 1 base and J by 8 bases, and 18 bases separated the two germline ends. The germline V gene has CDR1 DFQATT and CDR2 SNEGSKA (reference sequence). The CDR3 loop is CSARGPVGHTDIQYF. The DNA for the CDR3 is TGCAGTGCTAGAGGTCCGGTTGGTCATACGGACATTCAGTACTTC.

The V and J genes are TRBV27 and TRBJ1-1; possibly TRBD1 for D (6 bases). Germline V CDR1 and CDR2: MNHEY, SMNVEV (reference sequence). The CDR3 is made up of 14 amino acids. Between the trimmed V and J ends, which lost 8 bases and 4 bases, there was a span of 17 bases. CDR3 nucleotides: TGTGCCAGCCGACCCGGGGGCGCGGGCACTGAAGCTTTCTTT. Translated: CASRPGGAGTEAFF.

The CDR3 DNA sequence: TGTGCCAGCAGTTTAGTTGGCTGGGGGGAGCAGTACTTC. This codes for CASSLVGWGEQYF. The V call is TRBV28, the J call TRBJ2-7; D may correspond to TRBD1 or TRBD2 (5 bases each). V dropped 2 bases and J dropped 7 bases, with 12 bases sitting between them. The CDR3 spans 13 residues. Germline V gene data show CDR1 as MDHEN and CDR2 as SYDVKM. Filled out from reference TRBV28 and TRBJ2-7, the complete variable domain reads DVKVTQSSRYLVKRTGEKVFLECVQDMDHENMFWYRQDPGLGLRLIYFSYDVKMKEKGDIPEGYSVSREKKERFSLILESASTNQTSMYLCASSLVGWGEQYFGPGTRLTVT.

The chain links TRBV29-1 to TRBJ2-1; the D gene is possibly TRBD1 (6 bases). With 3 bases removed from V and 8 bases from J, the gap between germline ends came to 14 bases. CDR1 and CDR2 (germline): SQVTM, ANQGSEA. The CDR3 sequence is 13 residues long. CDR3 DNA: TGCAGCGTTGAGGTGGGGGCGAGGGATGAGCAGTTCTTC. It is translated as CSVEVGARDEQFF.

J is TRBJ2-7 and V is TRBV6-5, with D possibly matching TRBD1 (6 bases). Germline values: CDR1 MNHEY, CDR2 SVGAGI. Trimming took off 5 bases at V and 0 bases at J, with 11 bases between the two ends. The CDR3 is 14 amino acids. The CDR3 spells CASSGRGISYEQYF. The DNA for the CDR3 is TGTGCCAGCAGTGGCAGGGGAATCTCCTACGAGCAGTACTTC.

The rearrangement links TRBV7-2 to TRBJ2-3, with 12 bases that match TRBD2. This CDR3 comprises 18 residues. The germline CDR1 and CDR2 sequences are SGHTA and FQGNSA. Trimming cost V 1 base and J 0 bases; bases outside gene matches: 5. This CDR3 is CASSLVASGGASTDTQYF. DNA of the CDR3: TGTGCCAGCAGCTTAGTCGCTAGCGGGGGGGCAAGCACAGATACGCAGTATTTT.

This chain joins TRBV6-6 and TRBJ2-1; D is undetermined. Trimming stripped 6 bases from V and 5 bases from J, with 11 bases between. Germline values: CDR1 MNHNY, CDR2 SVGAGI (reference sequence). The CDR3 runs 13 residues. The CDR3, as DNA: TGTGCCAGCAGAGTACCAGGAAACAATGAGCAGTTCTTC. Amino acid sequence: CASRVPGNNEQFF.

J is TRBJ1-2 and V is TRBV27; 7 nucleotides align to TRBD1. Trimming cost V 4 bases and J 8 bases; bases outside gene matches: 7. The CDR3 loop spans 13 amino acids. Germline V gene sequence: CDR1 MNHEY, CDR2 SMNVEV (reference sequence). The CDR3: CASSYDRAGGYTF. The CDR3 coding sequence is TGTGCCAGCAGTTACGACAGGGCTGGAGGCTACACCTTC.